This T cell receptor (beta chain) comes out of a study of radiation and T cells in renal cell carcinoma. The assay was immunoSEQ multiplex PCR, and TCRdb's table has in-frame clones only and misses some. Of around 99,000 clones listed, 65% to 90% are singletons. Described time point: blood 4 weeks post-SBRT, at nephrectomy. Noted treatment: 15 Gy SBRT to primary tumor, nephrectomy 4 weeks later. Germline V gene lookup returns CDR1 SGHTA and CDR2 FQGTGA. This CDR3 region has 14 residues. The junction had 7 bases not matched to a gene; V was cut back by 6 bases and J by 6 bases. Sample: blood, taken from a patient whose treatment included radiotherapy and nephrectomy. The rearrangement uses TRBV7-3 and TRBJ2-2; 7 nucleotides agree with TRBD2. The sequence came from a man aged 55-75 years with renal cell carcinoma. The CDR3 protein is CASRARERSGELFF. CDR3 DNA: TGTGCCAGCAGGGCGCGGGAGCGCTCCGGGGAGCTGTTTTTT.